One and the same sample provided the 17 T cell receptor beta chains below, sequenced in a study of cytomegalovirus exposure and HLA in healthy donors (dated by TCRdb to the late 2010s). Receptors were amplified or captured by the immunoSEQ multiplex PCR assay. The multiplex PCR relied on a mix of 60 forward primers for TCR Vbeta segments and 13 reverse primers for TCR Jbeta segments. TCRdb obtained this table from immuneACCESS and retained in-frame rearrangements with V and J assigned. These tables miss some clones; where compared with another copy, unresolved V genes account for less than half of the shortfall, and the remainder is unexplained. This sample lists about 220,000 clones; 65% to 85% were detected once. Approximately 0.71% of the sample lies in the top ten. Material for sequencing was PBMCs. All receptors derive from a boy younger than 10 in good health and CMV-seronegative.

V and J are TRBV6-1 and TRBJ1-4; D possibly corresponds to TRBD1 (6 bases). The V and J ends lost 8 bases and 3 bases respectively, with 10 bases between them. The CDR3 length is 13 residues. Germline loops: CDR1 MNHNS, CDR2 SASEGT. The CDR3 DNA reads TGTGCCAGCCGCTGGGGGCCTAATGAAAAACTGTTTTTT. This encodes CASRWGPNEKLFF.

This sequence joins TRBV7-9 and TRBJ2-1; 8 bases map to TRBD2. The germline V gene encodes CDR1 SEHNR and CDR2 FQNEAQ (reference sequence). This CDR3 has 15 residues. Unmatched junction bases numbered 7, after V lost 1 base and J lost 8 bases. The CDR3 reads CASSLVIGREDEQFF. DNA of the CDR3: TGTGCCAGCAGCTTAGTAATCGGGAGGGAGGATGAGCAGTTCTTC.

As for this clone: This specimen includes other DNA sequences encoding the same CDR3. The chain combines TRBV7-9 with TRBJ1-5, with D possibly being TRBD1 (5 bases). The CDR3 is made up of 12 amino acids. The V end was cut by 8 bases, the J end by 11 bases, with 16 bases between. Germline V gene data show CDR1 as SEHNR and CDR2 as FQNEAQ (reference sequence). This CDR3 is CASRRGRGSQHF. CDR3 DNA sequence: TGTGCCAGCCGCCGCGGCCGGGGGTCCCAGCATTTT.

The rearrangement joins TRBV6-1 to TRBJ2-5, with D hard to call. V lost 3 bases and J lost 5, with 19 bases in between. This CDR3 contains 16 residues. The germline gives CDR1 MNHNS, CDR2 SASEGT. As DNA, the CDR3 is TGTGCCAGCAGTGATTGGTTTGGCTTTCCTCCCGAGACCCAGTACTTC. Translated, it gives CASSDWFGFPPETQYF.

The chain joins TRBV4-1 to TRBJ2-1; 10 bases line up with TRBD2. The CDR3 is 17 amino acids. Germline V gene lookup returns CDR1 MGHRA and CDR2 YSYEKL. Germline trimming cut 1 base from V and 5 bases from J; bases unmatched to any gene: 8. In nucleotides, the CDR3 is TGCGCCAGCAGCCAAGCGTCCCTAGCGGGAGAAAACAATGAGCAGTTCTTC. As protein: CASSQASLAGENNEQFF.

In this sample, this clone turned up a few times. The V and J genes are TRBV2 and TRBJ2-5, with 11 bases identical to TRBD1. CDR3 size: 11 residues. Germline CDR1 and CDR2: SNHLY and FYNNEI. The V gene end was trimmed by 11 bases and the J gene end by 5 bases; junction bases not matched to a gene: 1. In DNA, the CDR3 is TGTGCCTGGGACAGGGGGGAGACCCAGTACTTC. Residues: CAWDRGETQYF.

The genes are TRBV4-2 and TRBJ2-7; 7 bases are shared with TRBD2. V was pared by 5 bases and J by 2 bases, with 12 bases of the junction left unmatched. The CDR3 loop spans 16 amino acids. In germline, CDR1 is LGHNA, CDR2 YNFKEQ. The CDR3: CASSELAPSTTYEQYF. As DNA, the CDR3 is TGTGCCAGCAGCGAACTAGCGCCCTCCACGACCTACGAGCAGTACTTC.

V gene TRBV29-1 combines with J gene TRBJ2-2; 11 bases fit TRBD1. CDR3 length: 14 residues. J was trimmed by 5 bases and V by 6 bases; bases with no gene match: 5. Germline V gene sequence: CDR1 SQVTM, CDR2 ANQGSEA. The DNA for the CDR3 is TGCAGCGTAGGACAGGGGGCCGAAACCGGGGAGCTGTTTTTT. Its translation: CSVGQGAETGELFF.

The J gene is TRBJ1-5, the V gene TRBV21-1; the table's D call of TRBD1 was not tested on the DNA. TRBV21-1 is designated a pseudogene. The CDR3 consists of 15 residues. CDR3 sequence (DNA): TGTGCCAGCAGCTTCAGGGCAGGGGGCCATCAGCCCCAGCATTTT. It yields the protein CASSFRAGGHQPQHF.

CDR3 in DNA: TGTGCCAGCAGTTGGCGAGGCGGGGACTACAATGAGCAGTTCTTC. Encoded protein: CASSWRGGDYNEQFF. The chain carries TRBV27 and TRBJ2-1, with TRBD2 as a possible D gene (6 bases). The germline CDR1 and CDR2 sequences are MNHEY and SMNVEV (reference sequence). CDR3 length: 15 residues. V dropped 4 bases and J dropped 3 bases, with 13 bases sitting between them.

This chain joins TRBV19 and TRBJ2-7; 9 nucleotides match TRBD1. Germline CDR1 is LNHDA and CDR2 is SQIVND (reference sequence). V lost 5 bases to trimming and J lost 4 bases; unmatched junction nucleotides: 12. CDR3 length equals 16 residues. CDR3 DNA sequence: TGTGCCAGTAGTGCCCGCCAAGGGACAGGGAGGTACGAGCAGTACTTC. Translated: CASSARQGTGRYEQYF.

The chain couples TRBV1 to TRBJ2-3; TRBD2 reflects the table's D call only, with no check against the DNA. TRBV1 is assigned pseudogene status. The length of the CDR3 is 17 residues. The chain's CDR3 is CTSSQDPWTSGGDTQYF. CDR3 nucleotides: TGCACCAGCAGCCAAGACCCCTGGACTAGCGGGGGGGATACGCAGTATTTT.

CDR3 nucleotide sequence: TGCGCCAGCATCCGGACACATCTCACCGGGGAGCTGTTTTTT. It encodes CASIRTHLTGELFF. The chain has TRBV5-1 and TRBJ2-2; tentatively, D is TRBD1 (5 bases). The CDR3 consists of 14 residues. CDR1 is SGHRS and CDR2 is YFSETQ in the germline V gene. Trimming removed 6 bases from V and 4 bases from J, with 13 bases in between.

The chain has TRBV29-1 and TRBJ1-3; 7 bases align to TRBD1. The CDR3 is made up of 13 amino acids. V shed 7 bases, J shed 3 bases, and the junction held 6 bases outside the gene matches. Germline loops: CDR1 SQVTM, CDR2 ANQGSEA. CDR3 protein: CSGGTAIGNTIYF. The DNA for the CDR3 is TGCAGCGGCGGGACAGCGATTGGAAACACCATATATTTT.

The chain employs TRBV6-5 and TRBJ1-5, with D unclear. CDR1 and CDR2 from the germline V gene are MNHEY and SVGAGI. The CDR3 totals 15 residues. The ends were cut back, 6 bases at V and 0 bases at J, with 12 bases in the middle. The CDR3 DNA follows: TGTGCCAGCAGGACGACATTTTATAGCAATCAGCCCCAGCATTTT. This encodes CASRTTFYSNQPQHF.

The rearrangement joins TRBV5-5 to TRBJ2-6; 10 bases are a match to TRBD2. CDR3 length: 18 amino acids. V shed 4 bases, J shed 0 bases, and the junction held 7 bases outside the gene matches. Germline V CDR1 and CDR2: SGHKS, YYEKEE (reference sequence). This CDR3 is CASSPLQRGGSGANVLTF. CDR3 bases: TGTGCCAGCAGCCCGCTCCAGCGGGGGGGCTCTGGGGCCAACGTCCTGACTTTC.

This clone was observed a handful of times. Here the CDR3 reads CASSEAQSNQPQHF. The CDR3 coding sequence is TGTGCCAGCAGTGAGGCCCAAAGCAATCAGCCCCAGCATTTT. This chain connects TRBV6-1 to TRBJ1-5; no firm D call. There are 14 residues in the CDR3. Trimming removed 3 bases from V and 1 base from J, with 7 bases in between. CDR1 MNHNS and CDR2 SASEGT come from the germline V gene.